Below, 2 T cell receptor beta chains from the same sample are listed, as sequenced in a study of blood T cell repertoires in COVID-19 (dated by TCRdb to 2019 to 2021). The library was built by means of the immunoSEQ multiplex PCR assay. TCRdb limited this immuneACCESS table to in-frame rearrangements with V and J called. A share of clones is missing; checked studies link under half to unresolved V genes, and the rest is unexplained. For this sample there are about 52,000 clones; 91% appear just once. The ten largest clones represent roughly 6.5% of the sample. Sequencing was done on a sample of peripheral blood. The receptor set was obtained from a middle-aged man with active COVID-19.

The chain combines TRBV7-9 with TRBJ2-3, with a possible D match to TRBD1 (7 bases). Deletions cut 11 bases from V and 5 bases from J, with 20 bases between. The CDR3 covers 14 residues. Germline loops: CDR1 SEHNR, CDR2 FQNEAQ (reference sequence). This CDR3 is CAGRLGQGGDTQYF. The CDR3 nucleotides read TGTGCCGGCCGACTGGGCCAGGGGGGAGATACGCAGTATTTT.

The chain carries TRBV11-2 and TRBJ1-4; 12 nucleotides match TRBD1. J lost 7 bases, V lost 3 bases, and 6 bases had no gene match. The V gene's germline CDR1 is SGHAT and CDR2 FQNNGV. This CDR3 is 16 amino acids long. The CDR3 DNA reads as TGTGCCAGCAGCTTGGGGACAGGGGGCGAAAGTGAAAAACTGTTTTTT. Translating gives CASSLGTGGESEKLFF.